The clone carrying this T cell receptor (beta chain) occurred once. Antigen specificity is unknown. The same CDR3 is also encoded by other DNA sequences in this sample. This entry is derived from a study of cytomegalovirus exposure and HLA in healthy donors. Using immunoSEQ multiplex PCR, the repertoire was profiled, and TCRdb retains in-frame clones only, with some absent. The sample carries about 44,000 clones, approximately 93% recorded once. Findings and limits, study-wide: The classifier reportedly diagnosed cytomegalovirus status with high specificity and sensitivity.

V was cut by 0 bases and J by 2 bases, with 5 bases left in between. The CDR3 is 14 amino acids. Germline CDR1 SGHKS, CDR2 YYEKEE (reference sequence). Sequencing was carried out using PBMCs. The clonotype comes from a woman aged 18-30 years in good health and CMV-seronegative. The chain combines TRBV5-5 with TRBJ2-2; no clear D. CDR3 sequence: CASSLAVNTGELFF. As DNA, the CDR3 is TGTGCCAGCAGCTTGGCGGTAAACACCGGGGAGCTGTTTTTT.